This T cell receptor (beta chain) was identified in a study of shared clonotypes between healthy human individuals. Overall study results and limits: Genetic and exposure-history diversity was limited by the small donor number.

Profiled with immunoSEQ multiplex PCR; TCRdb holds only in-frame clones, not every one. The profile shows roughly 2.1 million clones, 85% to 95% of them singletons. Naive CD8 populations comprised CD45RO-negative cells positively selected for CCR7, excluding terminally differentiated effector memory CD45RA+ cells. About this clone itself: Its antigen is undetermined.

This receptor was identified in a man aged 18 to 30 in good health. Some clones in this sample may be carry-over from other donors' samples. Sequencing was done on a sample of naive CD8+ T cells from PBMCs.

The DNA for the CDR3 is TGTGCCAGCAGTTTATGGGCTAGCGGGGGCACAGATACGCAGTATTTT. This gives the protein CASSLWASGGTDTQYF. The V and J genes are TRBV28 and TRBJ2-3, with 9 bases identical to TRBD2. The CDR3 totals 16 residues. Germline V gene lookup returns CDR1 MDHEN and CDR2 SYDVKM. Trimming removed 0 bases from V and 1 base from J; junction bases left unmatched: 2.